The clone carrying this T cell receptor beta chain was counted many times. Its target is not known. The unsorted libraries had their origin in 2 million PBMCs stored at -80 C. This sample stems from a study of neurological immune-mediated disorders. Whole-study findings and limits: Multiple sclerosis was found to have the least TCR clonal expansion, below healthy controls, and HTLV-1-associated myelopathy the most.

By 5'RACE with 10-nucleotide random UMIs, the cDNA was made. Over 160 million TCR-beta sequences from 15-18 subjects were obtained in each sequencing run. TCRdb re-analysed the 5' RACE reads in MiXCR, keeping a single row per CDR3 protein. The data hold 25,000 to 35,000 distinct CDR3 sequences, with roughly 12% observed a single time. The sequencing sample was made of PBMCs. The clonotype originates from a man between 60 and 70 years old in good health.

CDR3 residues: CASSGGMGFTGELFF. The CDR3 nucleotides are TGCGCCAGCAGCGGCGGTATGGGGTTCACCGGGGAGCTGTTTTTT. This chain connects TRBV5-1 to TRBJ2-2; no definite D call. The CDR3 consists of 15 residues. The germline V and J ends were trimmed by 4 bases and 4 bases, with 14 bases remaining between them. Germline V gives CDR1 SGHRS, CDR2 YFSETQ. Full variable domain (rest looked up from reference TRBV5-1 and TRBJ2-2): KAGVTQTPRYLIKTRGQQVTLSCSPISGHRSVSWYQQTPGQGLQFLFEYFSETQRNKGNFPGRFSGRQFSNSRSEMNVSTLELGDSALYLCASSGGMGFTGELFFGEGSRLTVL.